This T cell receptor (beta chain) was obtained from a study of blood T cell repertoires in COVID-19 (dated by TCRdb to the early 2020s). Regarding the research as a whole: Collaborator samples came from the United States, Italy and Spain and covered acute and convalescent phases of COVID-19. The material from the prospective study consisted of cDNA or gDNA derived from T cells, B-cell-depleted T cells, or PBMCs. Deeply sampled blood TCRbeta repertoires from subjects exposed to, actively infected with, or recovered from COVID-19 were included in the dataset. The repertoires were made available in a free public database intended to serve as a resource for research on the immune response to SARS-CoV-2. The samples were drawn from the first 160 participants of the ongoing ImmuneRACE study and from 1,200 or so subjects provided by 6 global collaborators. A de-identified subject ID, COVID-19 status, age in years and sex were almost always included in the sample metadata. Where HLA class I and class II types were available, the types were taken from metadata supplied by the sample provider, not from assay-based typing. The paper's findings and limits, for the study overall: The amount of clinical and demographic metadata varied by source and participant and was provided uncurated.

Comments on this clone: Its antigen is not yet known. Per-nucleotide qualities are absent, and no much larger clonotype sits a single base away.

At one collaborating source in Seattle, patients were enrolled during active infection and were followed longitudinally through the course of disease. Whole blood was collected in K2EDTA tubes by collaborating institutions according to the institutions' own protocols. For TCRbeta analysis, collaborator samples were shipped as frozen whole blood, as isolated PBMCs, or as DNA extracted from either sample type. The immunoSEQ Assay, a bias-controlled multiplex PCR, was used to amplify TCRbeta CDR3 regions from genomic DNA. The source study handled its data this way. The number of nucleated cells in each sample was estimated by amplification of reference gene primers within the assay. To quantify the absolute abundance of each unique TCRbeta CDR3 rearrangement, sequence reads were collapsed and filtered. For each sample, productive Simpson clonality was calculated as the square root of Simpson's diversity index across productive rearrangements. TCRdb holds this immuneACCESS table with in-frame rearrangements only. Some clones are missing; in checked studies, unresolved V genes explain under half, and the rest has no known cause. That table furnishes V, J and clone size, whereas the DNA furnished D and trimming. The sample table shows some 350,000 clones, and more than 70% are seen once. The ten biggest clones cover roughly 6.6% of the sample.

The germline V gene gives CDR1 as SGHTA and CDR2 as FQGNSA. The CDR3 has 16 amino acids, counting the end cysteine and phenylalanine. Only the CDR3 portion is preserved as DNA: 48 bases, with reading frame beginning at the first base. Clipping removes 1 base from V and 1 base from J, with 3 as the unmatched junction base count. The sample was peripheral blood. The source is a woman in her sixties or seventies with COVID-19, enrolled during active disease. In this chain, TRBV7-2 is recombined with TRBJ2-2; TRBD2 matches 7 bases in the middle. DNA sequence: TGTGCCAGCAGCTTAGAGGGCGGGGGGAACACCGGGGAGCTGTTTTTT. Translated, this gives CASSLEGGGNTGELFF.